The sequence of this TCR beta chain was determined in a study of cytomegalovirus exposure and HLA in healthy donors. CDR1 and CDR2 from the germline V gene are SNHLY and FYNNEI. Germline trimming cut 4 bases from V and 0 bases from J; bases unmatched to any gene: 5. The CDR3 consists of 16 residues. Primers for the PCR totalled 60 Vbeta and 13 Jbeta. Sequenced by immunoSEQ multiplex PCR; TCRdb stores in-frame clones only, minus some. Of around 150,000 clones listed, roughly 80% were seen once; the top ten hold approximately 3%. The sample taken for sequencing was PBMCs. This TCR was recovered from a male donor in good health and CMV-seronegative. The chain joins TRBV2 to TRBJ1-4, with 7 nucleotides matching TRBD1. This CDR3 is CASSALQGATNEKLFF. The CDR3 DNA sequence: TGTGCCAGCAGTGCTCTCCAGGGGGCAACTAATGAAAAACTGTTTTTT.